These 8 T cell receptor beta chains were all obtained from the same sample, sequenced in a study of technical replicates of blood from several donors. The protocol was immunoSEQ multiplex PCR, while the TCRdb copy is restricted to in-frame clones and leaves out a portion. The sample yields about 85,000 clones, about 94% seen once. The sequenced sample consisted of T cells isolated from PBMCs. The receptor source for this set is a human donor in good health.

The chain uses TRBV6-1 and TRBJ1-1; D not resolved. V lost 8 bases, J lost 0 bases, and 13 bases lay in between. Germline V CDR1 and CDR2: MNHNS, SASEGT. The CDR3 totals 14 residues. The DNA for the CDR3 is TGTGCCAGCGGGTATGACTTTATGAACACTGAAGCTTTCTTT. It yields the protein CASGYDFMNTEAFF.

The chain is built from TRBV29-1 and TRBJ2-1; the D gene is possibly TRBD1 (6 bases). Deletions cut 4 bases from V and 6 bases from J, with 16 bases between. Germline lookup yields CDR1 SQVTM and CDR2 ANQGSEA. The CDR3 runs 14 residues. The CDR3 sequence is CSVASSGRGNEQFF. In DNA form, the CDR3 reads TGCAGCGTTGCCAGTTCAGGCAGGGGCAATGAGCAGTTCTTC.

This rearrangement joins TRBV18 to TRBJ1-1; D gene unclear. Trimming took off 6 bases at V and 3 bases at J, with 20 bases between the two ends. Per germline, CDR1 KGHSH and CDR2 LQKENI. This CDR3 is built from 16 residues. CDR3 sequence (DNA): TGTGCCAGCTCCCAACGAGAGGTATCTGTGGACACTGAAGCTTTCTTT. Residues: CASSQREVSVDTEAFF. Based on the CDR3 plus reference TRBV18 and TRBJ1-1, the full variable domain is NAGVMQNPRHLVRRRGQEARLRCSPMKGHSHVYWYRQLPEEGLKFMVYLQKENIIDESGMPKERFSAEFPKEGPSILRIQQVVRGDSAAYFCASSQREVSVDTEAFFGQGTRLTVV.

The rearrangement links TRBV11-2 to TRBJ1-1; weak D call: TRBD1 (6 bases). CDR1 is SGHAT, CDR2 FQNNGV, per germline. The CDR3 runs 13 residues. With 1 base removed from V and 6 bases from J, the gap between germline ends came to 9 bases. CDR3 residues: CASSLGPGAEAFF. CDR3 coding DNA: TGTGCCAGCAGCTTAGGTCCAGGGGCTGAAGCTTTCTTT.

The chain uses TRBV11-3 and TRBJ2-3; D might be TRBD2 (5 bases). Trimming left V 5 bases short and J 0 bases short, with 18 bases between. This CDR3 comprises 17 residues. Germline loops: CDR1 SGHNT, CDR2 YENEEA. CDR3 bases: TGTGCCAGCAGCACCAGACTAATGGAGAGTAGCACAGATACGCAGTATTTT. Its translation: CASSTRLMESSTDTQYF. The whole variable domain, remainder taken from reference TRBV11-3 and TRBJ2-3, is EAGVVQSPRYKIIEKKQPVAFWCNPISGHNTLYWYLQNLGQGPELLIRYENEEAVDDSQLPKDRFSAERLKGVDSTLKIQPAELGDSAVYLCASSTRLMESSTDTQYFGPGTRLTVL.

The gene calls are TRBV4-2 and TRBJ1-5; D gene ambiguous. CDR1 LGHNA and CDR2 YNFKEQ come from the germline V gene. The CDR3 spans 15 residues. The germline V and J ends were trimmed by 1 base and 9 bases, with 16 bases remaining between them. The DNA of the CDR3 is TGTGCCAGCAGCCAAGCGGAACAGACAATCCGGCCCCAGCATTTT. Translating gives CASSQAEQTIRPQHF.

The chain carries TRBV30 and TRBJ1-3; TRBD1 is a possible D gene (5 bases). Trimming removed 5 bases from V and 0 bases from J, with 11 bases in between. The CDR3 consists of 14 residues. In germline, CDR1 is GTSNPN, CDR2 SVGIG (reference sequence). The chain's CDR3 is CAWVGDFSGNTIYF. Written as DNA, the CDR3 is TGTGCCTGGGTAGGGGACTTCTCTGGAAACACCATATATTTT.

The rearrangement joins TRBV7-2 to TRBJ1-2, with D maybe TRBD1 (5 bases). Germline assignment: CDR1 SGHTA and CDR2 FQGNSA. V gave up 3 bases and J gave up 4 bases, with 9 bases separating them. The CDR3 has 13 residues. This CDR3 reads CASSLTDLYGYTF. DNA of the CDR3: TGTGCCAGCAGCTTGACAGATCTCTATGGCTACACCTTC.